One and the same sample provided the 16 T cell receptor beta chains below, sequenced in a study of cytomegalovirus exposure and HLA in healthy donors. This PCR relied on a set of 60 Vbeta primers and 13 Jbeta primers. The assay was immunoSEQ multiplex PCR, and TCRdb's table has in-frame clones only and misses some. In the table there are 95,000 to 150,000 clones, 81% of which are singletons. Source material: PBMCs. The receptors derive from a man aged 18 to 30 in good health and CMV-seronegative.

The chain combines TRBV19 with TRBJ1-6; weak D call: TRBD1 (6 bases). The CDR3 contains 13 residues. CDR1 and CDR2 (germline): LNHDA, SQIVND (reference sequence). This CDR3 reads CAARGTYNSPLHF. Written as DNA, the CDR3 is TGTGCAGCCAGGGGAACCTATAATTCACCCCTCCACTTT.

J is TRBJ1-2 and V is TRBV6-1; D remains ambiguous. Deletions cut 3 bases from V and 1 base from J, with 9 bases between. The CDR3 runs to 14 residues. The germline CDR1 and CDR2 sequences are MNHNS and SASEGT. CDR3 region: CASSDLGGNYGYTF. CDR3 bases: TGTGCCAGCAGTGATCTGGGAGGTAACTATGGCTACACCTTC.

V usage is TRBV2 and J usage is TRBJ2-5; 8 bases agree with TRBD2. The CDR3 length is 15 residues. CDR1 is SNHLY and CDR2 is FYNNEI in the germline V gene. The V and J ends lost 0 bases and 5 bases, in that order; junction bases with no gene match: 5. CDR3 sequence (DNA): TGTGCCAGCAGTGAAGCGAGCGGGGGTTTCGAGACCCAGTACTTC. Its protein product is CASSEASGGFETQYF. Complete variable domain (other parts from reference TRBV2 and TRBJ2-5): EPEVTQTPSHQVTQMGQEVILRCVPISNHLYFYWYRQILGQKVEFLVSFYNNEISEKSEIFDDQFSVERPDGSNFTLKIRSTKLEDSAMYFCASSEASGGFETQYFGPGTRLLVL.

In this sample, this clone turned up a few times. The gene calls are TRBV11-2 and TRBJ2-3; 9 positions match TRBD2. V lost 5 bases, J lost 4 bases, and 10 bases stayed unmatched. The length of the CDR3 is 16 residues. The V gene's germline CDR1 is SGHAT and CDR2 FQNNGV. CDR3 amino acids: CASSPRGGGVPDTQYF. CDR3 DNA: TGTGCCAGCAGCCCCCGCGGCGGGGGGGTACCAGATACGCAGTATTTT.

V and J are TRBV5-8 and TRBJ2-3; 8 bases are shared with TRBD1. From germline, CDR1 is SGHTS and CDR2 YDEGEE. The trim removed 3 bases at V and 9 bases at J, leaving 3 bases unmatched. The CDR3 contains 12 residues. This chain's CDR3 is CASSYGQGTQYF. Written as DNA, the CDR3 is TGTGCCAGCAGCTACGGACAGGGAACGCAGTATTTT.

The rearrangement links TRBV27 to TRBJ1-5, with D unresolved. The germline V and J ends were trimmed by 0 bases and 6 bases, with 12 bases remaining between them. CDR3 length: 15 amino acids. Germline V gene lookup returns CDR1 MNHEY and CDR2 SMNVEV (reference sequence). This chain's CDR3 is CASSLSIGSGQPQHF. The DNA of the CDR3 is TGTGCCAGCAGTTTATCGATTGGATCGGGTCAGCCCCAGCATTTT.

The chain has TRBV29-1 and TRBJ1-1, with D unresolved. Germline CDR1 and CDR2: SQVTM and ANQGSEA. This CDR3 spans 13 amino acids. The germline V and J ends were trimmed by 6 bases and 0 bases, with 11 bases remaining between them. The CDR3 here is CSVKRSMNTEAFF. In DNA, the CDR3 is TGCAGCGTAAAGCGATCAATGAACACTGAAGCTTTCTTT. Supplemented by reference TRBV29-1 and TRBJ1-1, the full variable domain reads SAVISQKPSRDICQRGTSLTIQCQVDSQVTMMFWYRQQPGQSLTLIATANQGSEATYESGFVIDKFPISRPNLTFSTLTVSNMSPEDSSIYLCSVKRSMNTEAFFGQGTRLTVV.

The CDR3 DNA reads TGTGCCAGCAGTTTAATGCCGGGACTAGCGGGGGGGTCCTACAATGAGCAGTTCTTC. Encoded protein: CASSLMPGLAGGSYNEQFF. The chain uses TRBV2 and TRBJ2-1, with 16 positions matching TRBD2. Germline CDR1 is SNHLY and CDR2 is FYNNEI. This CDR3 spans 19 amino acids. The junction had 8 bases not matched to a gene; V was cut back by 5 bases and J by 1 base.

The chain has TRBV2 and TRBJ2-7; maybe TRBD1 (6 bases). This CDR3 has 15 amino acids. Germline V gene data show CDR1 as SNHLY and CDR2 as FYNNEI. The V gene lost 4 bases and the J gene lost 0 bases, with 13 bases spanning the gap. The DNA of the CDR3 is TGTGCCAGCAGTGTGGACAGACACAGCTCCTACGAGCAGTACTTC. It translates to CASSVDRHSSYEQYF.

The rearrangement links TRBV15 to TRBJ1-1; D might be TRBD1 (6 bases). Germline loops: CDR1 LNHNV, CDR2 YYDKDF (reference sequence). CDR3 length: 14 residues. V dropped 4 bases and J dropped 6 bases, with 15 bases sitting between them. Here the CDR3 DNA reads TGTGCCACCAGCACCGAAACAGGGAGGGCTGAAGCTTTCTTT. This encodes CATSTETGRAEAFF.

This chain uses TRBV5-7 with TRBJ1-4; D is ambiguous. TRBV5-7 is an open reading frame, and its role is uncertain. Trimming left V 0 bases short and J 10 bases short, with 7 bases between. The length of the CDR3 is 12 residues. DNA for the CDR3: TGTGCCAGCAGCTTGGCCGAGGGAAAACTGTTTTTT. Encoded protein: CASSLAEGKLFF.

The chain couples TRBV12-5 to TRBJ2-5; TRBD2 aligns across 8 bases. The J call may be mistaken, given a closer DNA end match to TRBJ2-7. There are 13 residues in the CDR3. CDR1 is LGHNT and CDR2 is FRNRAP in the germline V gene. The DNA for the CDR3 is TGTGCTAGTGCCCTAAGCGGGGGCGGCGAGCAGTACTTC. Its translation: CASALSGGGEQYF.

V gene TRBV4-1 combines with J gene TRBJ2-2; 7 bases fit TRBD1. Trimming took 4 bases from V and 6 from J; bases not matched to a gene: 8. Germline CDR1 and CDR2: MGHRA and YSYEKL. The CDR3 contains 15 residues. CDR3 bases: TGCGCCAGCAGCCCTTTAGACAGGGAAGCCGGGGAGCTGTTTTTT. Encoded protein: CASSPLDREAGELFF.

In its sample, this clone was seen a few times. The chain has TRBV7-2 and TRBJ2-7; 8 bases match TRBD1. V was clipped by 4 bases and J by 7 bases; unmatched bases: 15. The germline CDR1 and CDR2 sequences are SGHTA and FQGNSA. This CDR3 comprises 16 residues. The chain's CDR3 is CASSSSPGQGGREQYF. CDR3 DNA: TGTGCCAGCAGCTCTAGCCCCGGACAGGGAGGTAGAGAGCAGTACTTC.

The chain combines TRBV18 with TRBJ2-7, with a tentative D call TRBD2 (6 bases). The V and J ends lost 4 bases and 7 bases respectively, with 8 bases between them. The CDR3 totals 11 residues. CDR1 and CDR2 from the germline V gene are KGHSH and LQKENI. In nucleotides, the CDR3 is TGTGCCAGCTCACTCGGGACTGAGCAGTACTTC. Translating it yields CASSLGTEQYF. The full variable domain, its missing parts supplied by reference TRBV18 and TRBJ2-7, is NAGVMQNPRHLVRRRGQEARLRCSPMKGHSHVYWYRQLPEEGLKFMVYLQKENIIDESGMPKERFSAEFPKEGPSILRIQQVVRGDSAAYFCASSLGTEQYFGPGTRLTVT.

The rearrangement links TRBV6-5 to TRBJ2-7; 8 nucleotides align to TRBD1. Germline assignment: CDR1 MNHEY and CDR2 SVGAGI. There are 15 residues in the CDR3. J was trimmed by 2 bases and V by 5 bases; bases with no gene match: 8. As DNA, the CDR3 is TGTGCCAGCAGTCCGTGGACAGGGAGCCCCTACGAGCAGTACTTC. It is translated as CASSPWTGSPYEQYF.